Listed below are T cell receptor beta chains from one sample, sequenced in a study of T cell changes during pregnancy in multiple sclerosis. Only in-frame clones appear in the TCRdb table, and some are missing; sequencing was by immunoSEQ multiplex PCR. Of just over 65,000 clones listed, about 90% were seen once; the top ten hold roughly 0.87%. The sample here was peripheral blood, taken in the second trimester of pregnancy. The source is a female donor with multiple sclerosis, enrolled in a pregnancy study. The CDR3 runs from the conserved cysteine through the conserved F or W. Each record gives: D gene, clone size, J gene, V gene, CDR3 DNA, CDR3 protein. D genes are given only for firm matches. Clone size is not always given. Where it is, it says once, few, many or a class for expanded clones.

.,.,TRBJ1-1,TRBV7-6,TGTGCCAGCAGCTTAGACACAAACACTGAAGCTTTCTTT,CASSLDTNTEAFF
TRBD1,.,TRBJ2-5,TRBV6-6,TGTGCCAGCAGTCCAGGGGGTCCCCAAGAGACCCAGTACTTC,CASSPGGPQETQYF
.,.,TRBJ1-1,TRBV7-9,TGTGCCAGCAGCTTAGGTCTTGAAGCTTTCTTT,CASSLGLEAFF
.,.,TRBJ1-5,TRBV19,TGTGCCAGTAGTATAGGCAGGGTCGGTAACGGCAATCAGCCCCAGCATTTT,CASSIGRVGNGNQPQHF
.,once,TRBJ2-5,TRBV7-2,TGTGCCAGCAGCTTAGGGCGGGGATTCGAGACCCAGTACTTC,CASSLGRGFETQYF
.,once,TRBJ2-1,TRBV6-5,TGTGCCAGCAGTTACGGAGGAGCGGGTCAGAACAATGAGCAGTTCTTC,CASSYGGAGQNNEQFF
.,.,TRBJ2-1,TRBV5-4,TGTGCCAGCAGCACCCCGGTCCGCTTCTCCTACAATGAGCAGTTCTTC,CASSTPVRFSYNEQFF
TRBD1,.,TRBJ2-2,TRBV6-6,TGTGCCAGCAGCGGGACAGGGGCCACCGGGGAGCTGTTTTTT,CASSGTGATGELFF
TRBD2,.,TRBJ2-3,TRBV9,TGTGCCAGCAGCGTAGCAGCGGGGGACCGCACAGATACGCAGTATTTT,CASSVAAGDRTDTQYF
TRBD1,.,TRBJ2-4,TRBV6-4,TGTGCCAGCAGGAGCCTCCGGGACAGCGAAAACATTCAGTACTTC,CASRSLRDSENIQYF
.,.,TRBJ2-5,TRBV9,TGTGCCAGCAGCGTAGATAGTGGTAGGGGTATTGTAGAGACCCAGTACTTC,CASSVDSGRGIVETQYF
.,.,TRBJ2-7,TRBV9,TGTGCCAGCAGCACCGCCCCCAGACAGGGACGGAATCGGGAGGAGCAGTACTTC,CASSTAPRQGRNREEQYF
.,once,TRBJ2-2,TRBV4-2,TGTGCCAGCAGCCAAGACGCGACTAGGAACACCGGGGAGCTGTTTTTT,CASSQDATRNTGELFF
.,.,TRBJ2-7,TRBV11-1,TGTGCCAGCTTACGGGGGGGGCCCGGGACAGAGCACGAGCAGTACTTC,CASLRGGPGTEHEQYF
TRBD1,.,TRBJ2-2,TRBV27,TGTGCCAGCAGTTTTTTCCGGCAACAGGGGCTTTACACCGGGGAGCTGTTTTTT,CASSFFRQQGLYTGELFF
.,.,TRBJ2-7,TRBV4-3,TGCGCCAGCAGCCAAGCGGGGTTGGACTACGAGCAGTACTTC,CASSQAGLDYEQYF
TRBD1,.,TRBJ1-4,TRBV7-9,TGTGCCAGCAGCACCCACAGGGGAACTAATGAAAAACTGTTTTTT,CASSTHRGTNEKLFF
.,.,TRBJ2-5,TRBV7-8,TGTGCCAGCAGCTTAGCCAGGGGTTACCAAGAGACCCAGTACTTC,CASSLARGYQETQYF
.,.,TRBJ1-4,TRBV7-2,TGTGCCAGCAGCTTCGGGACAAACCAGCGTGAAAAACTGTTTTTT,CASSFGTNQREKLFF
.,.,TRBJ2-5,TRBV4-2,TGTGCCAGCAGCCAAGATGCTTCAGGGCAAGAGACCCAGTACTTC,CASSQDASGQETQYF
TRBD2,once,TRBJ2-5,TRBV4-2,TGTGCCAGCAGCCAAGATCCCCCCGCGAGCGGGGGGGCCCTGGAGACCCAGTACTTC,CASSQDPPASGGALETQYF
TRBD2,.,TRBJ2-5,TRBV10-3,TGTGCCATCAGTGCTGGGGGGGGGAAAGAGACCCAGTACTTC,CAISAGGGKETQYF
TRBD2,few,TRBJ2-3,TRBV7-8,TGTGCCAGCAGCTTTGCTAGCGGGGCCACAGATACGCAGTATTTT,CASSFASGATDTQYF
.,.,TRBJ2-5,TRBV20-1,TGCAGTGCGGAGTCAGAGACCCAGTACTTC,CSAESETQYF
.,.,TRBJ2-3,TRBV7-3,TGTGCCAGCAGCCGTAAAGCCGGGGAGACAGATACGCAGTATTTT,CASSRKAGETDTQYF
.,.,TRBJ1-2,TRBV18,TGTGCCAGCTCACCGGGGGGGGACTATGGCTACACCTTC,CASSPGGDYGYTF
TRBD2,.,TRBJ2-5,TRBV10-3,TGTGCCACTCGCAATAGCGGGGGGGAGGAGACCCAGTACTTC,CATRNSGGEETQYF
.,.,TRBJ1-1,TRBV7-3,TGTGCCAGCAGCTCGGGACTCTTGGGCACTGAAGCTTTCTTT,CASSSGLLGTEAFF
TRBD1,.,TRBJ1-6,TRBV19,TGTGCCAGTAGTCCGACGGGACAGGGAAATTCACCCCTCCACTTT,CASSPTGQGNSPLHF
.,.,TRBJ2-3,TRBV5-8,TGTGCCAGCAGCTTGGGTTGGCAGGGGAGCACAGATACGCAGTATTTT,CASSLGWQGSTDTQYF
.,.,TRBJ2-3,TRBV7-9,TGTGCCAGCAGCTTAATCAAAGGGGGTCGGACGCAGTATTTT,CASSLIKGGRTQYF
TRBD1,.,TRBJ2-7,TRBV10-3,TGTGCCATCAGGCCGGGACAGGGGTCCTACGAGCAGTACTTC,CAIRPGQGSYEQYF
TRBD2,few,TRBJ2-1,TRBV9,TGTGCCAGCAGCGTATACTGGCGGGGGGGCCGCCAGTTCTTC,CASSVYWRGGRQFF
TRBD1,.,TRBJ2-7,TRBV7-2,TGTGCCAGCAGCTTGGCCGTTGGACAGGGGGCAGGCGAGCAGTACTTC,CASSLAVGQGAGEQYF
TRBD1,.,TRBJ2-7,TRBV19,TGTGCCAGTAGAACCGGGACAGTCTCCTACGAGCAGTACTTC,CASRTGTVSYEQYF
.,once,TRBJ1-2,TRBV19,TGTGCCAGTAGTGCTGACAGCTATGGCTACACCTTC,CASSADSYGYTF
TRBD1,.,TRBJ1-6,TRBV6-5,TGTGCCAGCAGTCCCGCCGGGACAGGGCACTCACCCCTCCACTTT,CASSPAGTGHSPLHF
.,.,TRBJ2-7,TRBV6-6,TGTGCCAGCAGCGCGGGGCCTTCTGCCGAGCAGTACTTC,CASSAGPSAEQYF
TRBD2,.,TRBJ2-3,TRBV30,TGTGCCTGGAGTGTAGGACTAGCGGGGGCCGGAGATACGCAGTATTTT,CAWSVGLAGAGDTQYF
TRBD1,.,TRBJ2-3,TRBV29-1,TGCAGCGTGGGGTGGACAGGTTCATACACAGATACGCAGTATTTT,CSVGWTGSYTDTQYF
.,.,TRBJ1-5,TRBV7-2,TGTGCCAGCAGCCCTCGGGGAGCCCAGCCCCAGCATTTT,CASSPRGAQPQHF
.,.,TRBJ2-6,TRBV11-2,TGTGCCAGCAGCTTAGCAGGGACTGGGGCCAACGTCCTGACTTTC,CASSLAGTGANVLTF
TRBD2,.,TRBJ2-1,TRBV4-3,TGCGCCAGCAGCCAAGGAGGCGGGGGGGCCGCCTACAATGAGCAGTTCTTC,CASSQGGGGAAYNEQFF
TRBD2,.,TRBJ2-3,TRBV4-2,TGTGCCAGCAGCCAAGAAATACTAGCGGGAGGGAGCACAGATACGCAGTATTTT,CASSQEILAGGSTDTQYF
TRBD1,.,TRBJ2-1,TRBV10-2,TGCGCCAGCAGTTCCCCCGGGACAGGACGTGAGCAGTTCTTC,CASSSPGTGREQFF
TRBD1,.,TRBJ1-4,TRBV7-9,TGTGCCAGCAGCCCGGGGACAGTCTGGCCAGAAAAACTGTTTTTT,CASSPGTVWPEKLFF
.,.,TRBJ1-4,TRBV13,TGTGCCAGCAGCTCCCGGGGGGCGCCTGGTGAAAAACTGTTTTTT,CASSSRGAPGEKLFF
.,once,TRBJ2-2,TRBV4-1,TGCGCCAGCAGCCAACCCACCACTGGTGAGAACACCGGGGAGCTGTTTTTT,CASSQPTTGENTGELFF
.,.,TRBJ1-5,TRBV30,TGTGCCTGGAACAGGGTCAATCAGCCCCAGCATTTT,CAWNRVNQPQHF
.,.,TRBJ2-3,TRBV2,TGTGCCAGCAGGCAAAACAGGGATCAGTATTTT,CASRQNRDQYF